Listed below are T cell receptor beta chains from one sample, sequenced in a study of shared clonotypes between healthy human individuals. Only in-frame clones appear in the TCRdb table, and some are missing; sequencing was by immunoSEQ multiplex PCR. The profile shows about 700,000 clones, around 92% of them singletons. The sample was naive CD8+ T cells sorted from blood. All receptors come from a man younger than 45 in good health. Each CDR3 is given with its conserved first and last residue. Each record gives: D gene, clone size, J gene, V gene, CDR3 protein, CDR3 DNA. A D gene is named only where the DNA matches it firmly. The size field is filled for only some rows; it gives once, few, many or a size class.

>NA|NA|TRBJ2-2|TRBV9
CASGEVLGELFF
TGTGCCAGCGGGGAGGTTTTAGGGGAGCTGTTTTTT
>TRBD2|NA|TRBJ2-1|TRBV4-3
CASSQIVTSGTYNEQFF
TGCGCCAGCAGCCAAATTGTGACTAGCGGAACCTACAATGAGCAGTTCTTC
>NA|once|TRBJ1-5|TRBV7-9
CASSKPGARQAQHF
TGTGCCAGCAGCAAACCAGGGGCACGGCAGGCCCAGCATTTT
>NA|NA|TRBJ1-5|TRBV7-9
CASSLSGSEHQPQHF
TGTGCCAGCAGCTTATCGGGATCAGAGCATCAGCCCCAGCATTTT
>TRBD2|NA|TRBJ2-7|TRBV27
CASSPGLAGAYEQYF
TGTGCCAGCAGTCCCGGACTAGCGGGAGCTTACGAGCAGTACTTC
>TRBD2|NA|TRBJ2-7|TRBV5-6
CASSREGAGAHREQYF
TGTGCCAGCAGCCGGGAGGGAGCGGGAGCCCACCGCGAGCAGTACTTC
>NA|NA|TRBJ2-1|TRBV27
CATYQNYEQFF
TGTGCCACATACCAAAATTATGAGCAGTTCTTC
>TRBD1|NA|TRBJ2-2|TRBV7-7
CASSPRDRGTGELFF
TGTGCCAGCAGCCCTCGGGACAGGGGAACCGGGGAGCTGTTTTTT
>TRBD1|NA|TRBJ1-2|TRBV6-1
CASSEISGGGSYGYTF
TGTGCCAGCAGTGAAATAAGTGGAGGGGGCAGCTATGGCTACACCTTC
>TRBD2|NA|TRBJ2-1|TRBV6-5
CASSFYTAGVDEQFF
TGTGCCAGCAGTTTTTATACAGCGGGAGTGGATGAGCAGTTCTTC
>TRBD1|NA|TRBJ2-2|TRBV5-1
CASSLGDRGYTGELFF
TGCGCCAGCAGCTTGGGGGACAGGGGATACACCGGGGAGCTGTTTTTT
>TRBD1|NA|TRBJ2-7|TRBV18
CASSPYGQGRLHEQYF
TGTGCCAGCTCACCCTACGGACAGGGACGTCTCCACGAGCAGTACTTC
>NA|NA|TRBJ2-7|TRBV4-1
CASSTTPIPSYEQYF
TGCGCCAGCAGCACCACCCCGATTCCATCCTACGAGCAGTACTTC
>NA|NA|TRBJ2-7|TRBV4-1
CASSQLVPYEQYF
TGCGCCAGCAGCCAGTTAGTGCCCTACGAGCAGTACTTC
>NA|NA|TRBJ2-3|TRBV6-5
CASSIGQTVDTQYF
TGTGCCAGCAGTATAGGACAGACAGTAGATACGCAGTATTTT
>TRBD2|once|TRBJ2-2|TRBV4-3
CASSHATSLNTGELFF
TGCGCCAGCAGCCACGCGACTAGCCTTAACACCGGGGAGCTGTTTTTT
>NA|NA|TRBJ1-1|TRBV6-5
CASSLTWVRTEAFF
TGTGCCAGCAGCCTCACATGGGTGAGGACTGAAGCTTTCTTT
>NA|NA|TRBJ2-7|TRBV7-8
CASSFGWYEQYF
TGTGCCAGCAGCTTCGGATGGTACGAGCAGTACTTC
>NA|NA|TRBJ2-6|TRBV10-3
CAISDPVRDAWGNVLTF
TGTGCCATCAGTGACCCCGTCAGGGACGCTTGGGGCAACGTCCTGACTTTC
>NA|NA|TRBJ1-5|TRBV4-3
CASSQGSNQPQHF
TGCGCCAGCAGCCAAGGGAGCAATCAGCCCCAGCATTTT
>TRBD2|once|TRBJ2-3|TRBV7-3
CASSPLAGEDTQYF
TGTGCCAGCAGCCCGCTAGCGGGAGAAGATACGCAGTATTTT
>NA|NA|TRBJ2-1|TRBV4-1
CASSQLDNEQFF
TGCGCCAGCAGCCAGCTAGACAATGAGCAGTTCTTC
>NA|NA|TRBJ2-3|TRBV7-9
CASYDRILTSTDTQYF
TGTGCCAGTTATGACAGGATACTAACTAGCACAGATACGCAGTATTTT
>NA|NA|TRBJ2-1|TRBV7-2
CASSSRGSSYNEQFF
TGTGCCAGCAGCTCCCGGGGTAGCTCCTACAATGAGCAGTTCTTC
>NA|NA|TRBJ2-7|TRBV13
CASSLVGRSYEQYF
TGTGCCAGCAGCTTAGTGGGCCGGAGCTACGAGCAGTACTTC
>TRBD2|once|TRBJ2-1|TRBV5-6
CASSLKREEDNEQFF
TGTGCCAGCAGCTTGAAACGGGAGGAAGACAATGAGCAGTTCTTC
>TRBD2|NA|TRBJ2-7|TRBV27
CASRKGGRAYEQYF
TGTGCCAGCAGAAAGGGCGGGAGGGCCTACGAGCAGTACTTC
>TRBD1|NA|TRBJ2-7|TRBV6-5
CASSIQGIYEQYF
TGTGCCAGCAGTATACAGGGGATCTACGAGCAGTACTTC
>TRBD2|NA|TRBJ2-7|TRBV28
CASTTGEREDAYEQYF
TGTGCCAGCACTACTGGGGAGCGGGAGGACGCCTACGAGCAGTACTTC
>NA|NA|TRBJ2-1|TRBV6-5
CASSYVRESFYNEQFF
TGTGCCAGCAGTTACGTTAGGGAGTCGTTCTACAATGAGCAGTTCTTC
>TRBD2|NA|TRBJ2-3|TRBV28
CASSYSSGTSSDTQYF
TGTGCCAGCAGTTATAGCTCCGGGACTAGTTCAGATACGCAGTATTTT
>TRBD2|NA|TRBJ2-2|TRBV5-1
CASMSLLAGSTGELFF
TGCGCCAGCATGTCTCTACTAGCGGGAAGTACCGGGGAGCTGTTTTTT
>NA|NA|TRBJ2-1|TRBV7-9
CASSLLHDEQFF
TGTGCCAGCAGTTTATTGCACGATGAGCAGTTCTTC
>NA|NA|TRBJ2-4|TRBV7-9
CASSFSLGREAKNIQYF
TGTGCCAGCAGCTTCTCCCTTGGCAGAGAAGCCAAAAACATTCAGTACTTC
>TRBD1|NA|TRBJ2-1|TRBV10-1
CASSVVSGTGDSYNEQFF
TGCGCCAGCAGTGTAGTGTCGGGGACAGGGGATTCCTACAATGAGCAGTTCTTC
>NA|NA|TRBJ2-1|TRBV7-9
CASSSPVNSYNEQFF
TGTGCCAGCAGCTCCCCGGTGAACTCCTACAATGAGCAGTTCTTC
>NA|NA|TRBJ2-7|TRBV9
CASSAFRDLSYEQYF
TGTGCCAGCAGCGCATTCCGGGACTTATCCTACGAGCAGTACTTC
>NA|NA|TRBJ2-1|TRBV15
CATSTSGLSSYNEQFF
TGTGCCACCAGCACGAGCGGTCTGAGCTCCTACAATGAGCAGTTCTTC
>NA|few|TRBJ1-5|TRBV19
CASGYSNQPQHF
TGTGCCTCTGGCTATAGCAATCAGCCCCAGCATTTT
>NA|NA|TRBJ2-7|TRBV5-1
CASSLWVSYEQYF
TGCGCCAGCAGCTTGTGGGTATCCTACGAGCAGTACTTC
>NA|NA|TRBJ1-4|TRBV7-9
CASSREPEKLFF
TGTGCCAGCAGCCGAGAACCTGAAAAACTGTTTTTT
>NA|once|TRBJ2-5|TRBV11-1
CASSLGIETQYF
TGTGCCAGCAGCTTAGGGATCGAGACCCAGTACTTC
>TRBD2|NA|TRBJ2-3|TRBV7-6
CASSANAGLAGADTQYF
TGTGCCAGCAGCGCCAACGCGGGACTAGCGGGAGCGGATACGCAGTATTTT
>NA|NA|TRBJ2-7|TRBV28
CASQKRKANGLGSYEQYF
TGTGCCAGCCAAAAGCGAAAGGCAAATGGTCTTGGGTCCTACGAGCAGTACTTC
>NA|NA|TRBJ2-7|TRBV15
CATSTGRGTYEQYF
TGTGCCACCAGCACCGGACGGGGGACCTACGAGCAGTACTTC
>NA|NA|TRBJ2-7|TRBV27
CASSLSRSHEQYF
TGTGCCAGCAGTTTATCTAGGTCCCACGAGCAGTACTTC
>TRBD1|few|TRBJ1-2|TRBV6-5
CASTGTADGYTF
TGTGCCAGCACGGGGACAGCTGATGGCTACACCTTC
>NA|NA|TRBJ2-5|TRBV6-5
CASSHPGENQETQYF
TGTGCCAGCAGTCATCCCGGGGAGAACCAAGAGACCCAGTACTTC
>TRBD2|NA|TRBJ2-1|TRBV5-1
CASSLVSSGRIFYNEQFF
TGCGCCAGCAGCTTGGTTTCTAGCGGGAGAATATTCTACAATGAGCAGTTCTTC
>NA|NA|TRBJ1-4|TRBV18
CASSPLTGIKNEKLFF
TGTGCCAGCTCACCGCTCACAGGGATCAAGAATGAAAAACTGTTTTTT
>NA|NA|TRBJ2-3|TRBV19
CASGAGDPSPDTQYF
TGTGCCAGCGGAGCAGGGGACCCCTCACCAGATACGCAGTATTTT
>TRBD1|NA|TRBJ1-2|TRBV27
CASSDRASNYGYTF
TGTGCCAGCAGCGACAGGGCATCTAACTATGGCTACACCTTC
>NA|once|TRBJ2-3|TRBV7-6
CASSLYADTQYF
TGTGCCAGCAGCTTATACGCAGATACGCAGTATTTT
>NA|NA|TRBJ2-7|TRBV7-6
CASSPEGRAASSYEQYF
TGTGCCAGCAGCCCCGAGGGGCGAGCGGCGAGCTCCTACGAGCAGTACTTC